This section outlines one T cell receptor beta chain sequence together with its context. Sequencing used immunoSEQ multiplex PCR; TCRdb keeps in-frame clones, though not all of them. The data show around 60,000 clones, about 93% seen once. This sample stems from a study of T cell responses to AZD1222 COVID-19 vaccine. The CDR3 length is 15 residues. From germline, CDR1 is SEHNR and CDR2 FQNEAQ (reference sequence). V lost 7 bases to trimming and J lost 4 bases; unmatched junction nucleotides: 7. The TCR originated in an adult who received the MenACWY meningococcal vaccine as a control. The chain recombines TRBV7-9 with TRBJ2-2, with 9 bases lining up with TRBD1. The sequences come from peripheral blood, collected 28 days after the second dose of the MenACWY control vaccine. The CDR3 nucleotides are TGTGCCAGCACCGACACAGGGGGCATCACCGGGGAGCTGTTTTTT. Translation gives CASTDTGGITGELFF. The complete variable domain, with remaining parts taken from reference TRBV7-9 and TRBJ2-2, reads DTGVSQNPRHKITKRGQNVTFRCDPISEHNRLYWYRQTLGQGPEFLTYFQNEAQLEKSRLLSDRFSAERPKGSFSTLEIQRTEQGDSAMYLCASTDTGGITGELFFGEGSRLTVL.